Described below is a single T cell receptor beta chain sequence and its context. Using immunoSEQ multiplex PCR, the repertoire was profiled, and TCRdb retains in-frame clones only, with some absent. The sample yields over 200,000 clones, 65% to 90% seen once. The data were obtained in a study of blood T cell repertoires in COVID-19. The sequencing input was peripheral blood. The receptor was isolated from a human donor in a cohort sampled during active COVID-19.

CDR3 protein: CASSLGGVKGGYTF. The CDR3, as DNA: TGCGCCAGCAGCCTTGGTGGGGTAAAGGGGGGCTACACCTTC. The rearrangement links TRBV5-1 to TRBJ1-2; D is possibly TRBD1 (5 bases). Germline values: CDR1 SGHRS, CDR2 YFSETQ. This CDR3 contains 14 residues. The V end was cut by 4 bases, the J end by 8 bases, with 18 bases between.